The sequence of this TCR beta chain was determined in a study of T-cell reconstitution after alpha-beta-depleted transplantation in children listed by TCRdb under 2016. About the full investigation: The study quantitatively tracked T-cell immune reconstitution after TCRalphabeta/CD19-depleted allogeneic hematopoietic cell transplantation in children using TCR repertoire profiling.

This clonotype was detected only a few times. Its binding antigen is unknown. No base quality information exists; no much larger clone differs at one position. V is shortened by 6 bases, J by 6 bases, and the region joining them spans 18 bases. CDR1 and CDR2, looked up from the germline V gene (reference sequence), are DFQATT and SNEGSKA. The CDR3 goes from the cysteine to the phenylalanine over 14 residues. CDR3 DNA is the only sequence kept; it has 42 bases, read in frame from the first base. The method was PCR. The sequencer listed for this sample is Illumina HiSeq 2500. To normalize quantification of the TCRbeta repertoire, the TCR libraries were built with molecular barcoding that relied on unique molecular identifiers. TCRdb reworked the public reads: Q25 trimming with fastp, MiXCR clone assembly, productive beta chains retained. Here each entry gathers all rows of one CDR3 protein and keeps the most common genes and DNA. The sample table lists 360,000 or so distinct CDR3 sequences, roughly 22% of them with a count of one. 3.5% to 4% of the sample lies in the top ten.

The sequence is built from TRBV20-1 and TRBJ2-1; matching of 6 bases hints at TRBD1 as the D gene. The sequencing here drew on PBMCs from the stem cell graft donor, taken from the stem cell graft. The receptor was derived from a human donor who donated a stem cell graft to a child with acute myeloid leukemia. The CDR3: CSAPFPGHRNEQFF. The DNA sequence is TGCAGTGCCCCGTTCCCGGGACATCGCAATGAGCAGTTCTTC.